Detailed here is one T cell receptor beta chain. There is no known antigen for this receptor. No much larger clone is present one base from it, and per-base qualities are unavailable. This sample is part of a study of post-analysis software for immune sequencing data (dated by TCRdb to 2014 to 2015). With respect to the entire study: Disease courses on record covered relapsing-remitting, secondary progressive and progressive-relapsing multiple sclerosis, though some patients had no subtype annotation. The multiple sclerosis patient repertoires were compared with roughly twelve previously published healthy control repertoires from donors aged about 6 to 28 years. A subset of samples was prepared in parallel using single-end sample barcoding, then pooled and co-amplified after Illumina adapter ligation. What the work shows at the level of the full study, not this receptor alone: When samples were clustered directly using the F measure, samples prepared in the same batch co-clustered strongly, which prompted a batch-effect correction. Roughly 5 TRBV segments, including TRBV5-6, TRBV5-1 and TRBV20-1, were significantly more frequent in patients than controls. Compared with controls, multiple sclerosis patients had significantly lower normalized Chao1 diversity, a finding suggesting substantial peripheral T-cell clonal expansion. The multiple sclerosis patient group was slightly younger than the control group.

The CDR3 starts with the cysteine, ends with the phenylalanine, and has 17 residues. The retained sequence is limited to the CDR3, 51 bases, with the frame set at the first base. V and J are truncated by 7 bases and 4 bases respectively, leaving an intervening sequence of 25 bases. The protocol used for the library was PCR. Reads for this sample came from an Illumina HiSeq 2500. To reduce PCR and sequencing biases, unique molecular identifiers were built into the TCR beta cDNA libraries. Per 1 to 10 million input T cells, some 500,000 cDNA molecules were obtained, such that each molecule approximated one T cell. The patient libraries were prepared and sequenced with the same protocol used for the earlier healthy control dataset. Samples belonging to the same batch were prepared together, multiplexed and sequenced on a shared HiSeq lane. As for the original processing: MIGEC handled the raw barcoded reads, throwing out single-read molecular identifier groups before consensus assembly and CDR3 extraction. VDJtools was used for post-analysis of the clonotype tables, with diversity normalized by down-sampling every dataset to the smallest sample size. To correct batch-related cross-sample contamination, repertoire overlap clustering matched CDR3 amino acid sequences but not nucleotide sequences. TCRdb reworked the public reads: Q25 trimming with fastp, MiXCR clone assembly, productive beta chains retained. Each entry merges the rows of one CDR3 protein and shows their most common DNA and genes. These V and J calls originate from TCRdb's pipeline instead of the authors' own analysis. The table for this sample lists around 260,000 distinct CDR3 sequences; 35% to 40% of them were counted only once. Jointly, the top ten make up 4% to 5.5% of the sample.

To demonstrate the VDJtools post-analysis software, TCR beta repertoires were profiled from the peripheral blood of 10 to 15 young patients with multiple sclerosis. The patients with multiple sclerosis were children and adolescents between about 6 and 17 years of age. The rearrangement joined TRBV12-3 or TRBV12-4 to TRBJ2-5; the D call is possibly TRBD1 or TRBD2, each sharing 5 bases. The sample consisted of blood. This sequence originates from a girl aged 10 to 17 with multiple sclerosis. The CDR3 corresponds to CASNLLTQPTGPETQYF. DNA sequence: TGTGCCAGCAACCTATTGACTCAACCCACGGGGCCAGAGACCCAGTACTTC.